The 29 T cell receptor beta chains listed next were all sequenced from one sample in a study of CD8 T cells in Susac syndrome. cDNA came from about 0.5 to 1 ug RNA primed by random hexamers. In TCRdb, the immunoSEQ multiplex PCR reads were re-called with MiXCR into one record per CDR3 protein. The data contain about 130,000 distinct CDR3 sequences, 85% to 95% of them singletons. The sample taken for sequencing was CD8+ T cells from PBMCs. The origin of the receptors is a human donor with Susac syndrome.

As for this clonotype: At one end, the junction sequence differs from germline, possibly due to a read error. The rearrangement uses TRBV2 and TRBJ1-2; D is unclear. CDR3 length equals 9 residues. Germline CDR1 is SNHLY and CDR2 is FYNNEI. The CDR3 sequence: CASSEGLVF. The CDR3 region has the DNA TGTGCCAGCAGTGAAGGGCTGGTCTTC.

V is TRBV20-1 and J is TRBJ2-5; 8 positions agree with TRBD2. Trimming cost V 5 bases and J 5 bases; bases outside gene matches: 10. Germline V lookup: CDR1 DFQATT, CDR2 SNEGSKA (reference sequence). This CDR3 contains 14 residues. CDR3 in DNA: TGCAGTGCTCACTCCGGACTAGCCTCGGAGACCCAGTACTTC. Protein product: CSAHSGLASETQYF.

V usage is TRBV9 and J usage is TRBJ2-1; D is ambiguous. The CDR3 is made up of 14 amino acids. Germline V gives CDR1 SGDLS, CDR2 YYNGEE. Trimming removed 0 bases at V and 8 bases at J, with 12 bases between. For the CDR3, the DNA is TGTGCCAGCAGCGTAGATGGGGATAGGGATGAGCAGTTCTTC. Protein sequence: CASSVDGDRDEQFF.

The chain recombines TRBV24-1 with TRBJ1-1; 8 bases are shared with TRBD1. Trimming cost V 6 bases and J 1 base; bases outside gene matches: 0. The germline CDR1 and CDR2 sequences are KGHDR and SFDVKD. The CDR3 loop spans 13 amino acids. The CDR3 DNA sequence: TGTGCCACCAGTCAGGGGGCGAACACTGAAGCTTTCTTT. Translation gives CATSQGANTEAFF.

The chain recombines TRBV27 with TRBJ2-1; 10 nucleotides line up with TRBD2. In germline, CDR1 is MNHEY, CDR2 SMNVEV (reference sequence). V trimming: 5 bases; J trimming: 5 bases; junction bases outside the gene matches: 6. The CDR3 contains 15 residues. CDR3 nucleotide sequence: TGTGCCAGCAGTACCCTAGCGGGAGCGGACAATGAGCAGTTCTTC. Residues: CASSTLAGADNEQFF.

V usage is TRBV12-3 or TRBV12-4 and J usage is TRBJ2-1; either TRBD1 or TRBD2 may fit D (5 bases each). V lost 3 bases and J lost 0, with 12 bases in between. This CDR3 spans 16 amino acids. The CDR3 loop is CASSLGPSPSYNEQFF. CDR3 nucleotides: TGTGCCAGCAGTTTGGGGCCTAGCCCCTCCTACAATGAGCAGTTCTTC.

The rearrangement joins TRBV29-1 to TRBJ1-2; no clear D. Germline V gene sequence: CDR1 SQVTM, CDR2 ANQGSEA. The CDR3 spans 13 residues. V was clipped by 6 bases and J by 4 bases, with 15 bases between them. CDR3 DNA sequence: TGCAGCGTCGTCGGCAAGGGTGGCTATGGCTACACCTTC. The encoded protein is CSVVGKGGYGYTF.

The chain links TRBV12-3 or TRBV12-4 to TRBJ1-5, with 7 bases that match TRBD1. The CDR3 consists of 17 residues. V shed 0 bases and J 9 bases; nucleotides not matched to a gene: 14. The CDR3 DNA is TGTGCCAGCAGTTTAGCCCCCCCCAGGGGGGGCGGGGGGCCCCAGCATTTT. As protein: CASSLAPPRGGGGPQHF.

The CDR3 spells CASSQGTLSADEQYF. CDR3 bases: TGCGCCAGCAGCCAAGGTACGCTGTCAGCGGATGAGCAGTACTTC. This chain connects TRBV4-1 to TRBJ2-7; perhaps TRBD2 as D (5 bases). Germline V CDR1 and CDR2: MGHRA, YSYEKL. There are 15 residues in the CDR3. Trimming shortened V by 1 base and J by 7 bases, and 17 bases separated the two germline ends.

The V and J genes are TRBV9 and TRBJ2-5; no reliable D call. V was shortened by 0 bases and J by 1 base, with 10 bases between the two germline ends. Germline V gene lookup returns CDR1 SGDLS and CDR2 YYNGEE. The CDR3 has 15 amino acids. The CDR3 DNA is TGTGCCAGCAGCGTAGACGGAACGACCCAAGAGACCCAGTACTTC. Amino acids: CASSVDGTTQETQYF.

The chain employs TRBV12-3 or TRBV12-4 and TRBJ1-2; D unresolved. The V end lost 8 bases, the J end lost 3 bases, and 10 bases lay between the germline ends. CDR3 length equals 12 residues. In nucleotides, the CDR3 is TGTGCCAGCTTAGCGGAATACTATGGCTACACCTTC. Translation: CASLAEYYGYTF.

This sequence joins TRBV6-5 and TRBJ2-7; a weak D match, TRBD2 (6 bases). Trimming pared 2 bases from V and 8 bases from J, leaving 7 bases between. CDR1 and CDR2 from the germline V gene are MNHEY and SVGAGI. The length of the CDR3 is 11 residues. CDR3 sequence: CASSYAGQQYF. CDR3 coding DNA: TGTGCCAGCAGTTACGCGGGACAGCAGTACTTC.

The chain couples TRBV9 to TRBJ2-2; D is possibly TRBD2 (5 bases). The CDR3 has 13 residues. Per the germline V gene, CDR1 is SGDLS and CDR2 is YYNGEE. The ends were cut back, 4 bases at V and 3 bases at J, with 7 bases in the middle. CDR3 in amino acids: CASSPGYTGELFF. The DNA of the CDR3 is TGTGCCAGCAGCCCGGGGTACACCGGGGAGCTGTTTTTT.

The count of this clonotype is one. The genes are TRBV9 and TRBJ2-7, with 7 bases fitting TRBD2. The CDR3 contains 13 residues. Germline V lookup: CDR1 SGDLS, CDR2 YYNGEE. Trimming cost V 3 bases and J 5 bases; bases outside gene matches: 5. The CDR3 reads CASSGRLADEQYF. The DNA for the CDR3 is TGTGCCAGCAGCGGACGACTAGCAGACGAGCAGTACTTC.

CDR3: CASTYGTEGTGELFF. CDR3 coding DNA: TGTGCCAGCACTTACGGGACTGAGGGCACCGGGGAGCTGTTTTTT. The chain joins TRBV27 to TRBJ2-2; D is perhaps TRBD2 (6 bases). Trimming cost V 7 bases and J 4 bases, with 16 bases left between them. Per the germline V gene, CDR1 is MNHEY and CDR2 is SMNVEV (reference sequence). The CDR3 covers 15 residues.

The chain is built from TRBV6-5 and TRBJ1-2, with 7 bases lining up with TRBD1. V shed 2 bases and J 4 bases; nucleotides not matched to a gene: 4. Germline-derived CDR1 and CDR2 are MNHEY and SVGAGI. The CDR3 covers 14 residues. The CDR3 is CASSYGTAVYGYTF. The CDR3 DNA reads TGTGCCAGCAGTTACGGGACAGCCGTCTATGGCTACACCTTC.

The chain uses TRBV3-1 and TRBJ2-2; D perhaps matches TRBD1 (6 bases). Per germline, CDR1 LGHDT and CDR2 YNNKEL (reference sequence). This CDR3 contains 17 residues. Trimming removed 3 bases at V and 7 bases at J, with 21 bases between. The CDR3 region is CASSHTLEGETVGELFF. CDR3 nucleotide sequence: TGTGCCAGCAGCCACACCCTCGAGGGGGAGACGGTCGGGGAGCTGTTTTTT.

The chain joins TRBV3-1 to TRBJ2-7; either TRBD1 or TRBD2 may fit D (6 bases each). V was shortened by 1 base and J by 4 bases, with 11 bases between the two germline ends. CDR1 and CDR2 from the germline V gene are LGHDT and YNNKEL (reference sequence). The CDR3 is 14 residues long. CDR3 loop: CASSQAEGVYEQYF. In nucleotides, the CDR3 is TGTGCCAGCAGCCAAGCGGAGGGGGTTTACGAGCAGTACTTC.

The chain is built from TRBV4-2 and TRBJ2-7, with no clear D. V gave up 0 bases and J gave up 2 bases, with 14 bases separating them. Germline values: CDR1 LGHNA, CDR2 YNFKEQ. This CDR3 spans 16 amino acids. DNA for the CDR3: TGTGCCAGCAGCCAAGATCCGACACCCCTAGCCTACGAGCAGTACTTC. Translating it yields CASSQDPTPLAYEQYF.

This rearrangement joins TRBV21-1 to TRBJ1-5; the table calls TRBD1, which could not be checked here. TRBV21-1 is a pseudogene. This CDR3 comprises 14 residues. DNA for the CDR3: TGTGCCAGCAGCAAATTGAACCCCGGTCAGCCCCAGCATTTT. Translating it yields CASSKLNPGQPQHF.

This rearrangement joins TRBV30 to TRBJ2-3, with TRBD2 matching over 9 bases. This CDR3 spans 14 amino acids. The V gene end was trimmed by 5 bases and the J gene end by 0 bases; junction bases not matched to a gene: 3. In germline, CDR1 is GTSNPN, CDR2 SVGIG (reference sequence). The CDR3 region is CAWVGLASTDTQYF. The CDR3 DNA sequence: TGTGCCTGGGTAGGACTAGCGAGCACAGATACGCAGTATTTT.

The DNA for the CDR3 is TGTGCCAGCAGCTTGTCGGGAGCGGTCTACGAGCAGTACTTC. Translated: CASSLSGAVYEQYF. The rearrangement links TRBV5-4 to TRBJ2-7; D perhaps matches TRBD2 (6 bases). CDR3 length: 14 residues. V lost 1 base and J 3 bases, leaving 11 bases between the germline ends. Germline V gene data show CDR1 as SGHNT and CDR2 as YYREEE (reference sequence). The full variable domain, in which reference TRBV5-4 and TRBJ2-7 provide the parts outside the CDR3, is ETGVTQSPTHLIKTRGQQVTLRCSSQSGHNTVSWYQQALGQGPQFIFQYYREEENGRGNFPPRFSGLQFPNYSSELNVNALELDDSALYLCASSLSGAVYEQYFGPGTRLTVT.

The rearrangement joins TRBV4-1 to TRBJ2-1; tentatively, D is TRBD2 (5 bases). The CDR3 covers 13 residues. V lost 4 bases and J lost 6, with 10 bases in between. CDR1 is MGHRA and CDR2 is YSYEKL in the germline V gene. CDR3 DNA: TGCGCCAGCAGCCCCACGGGAAGCAATGAGCAGTTCTTC. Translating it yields CASSPTGSNEQFF.

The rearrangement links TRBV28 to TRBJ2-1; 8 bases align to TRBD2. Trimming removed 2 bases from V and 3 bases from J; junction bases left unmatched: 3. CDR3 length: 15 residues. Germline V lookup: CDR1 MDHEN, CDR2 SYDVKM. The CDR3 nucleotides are TGTGCCAGCAGTTTACGGGAGGGCCTCTACAATGAGCAGTTCTTC. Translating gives CASSLREGLYNEQFF. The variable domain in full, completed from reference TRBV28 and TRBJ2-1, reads DVKVTQSSRYLVKRTGEKVFLECVQDMDHENMFWYRQDPGLGLRLIYFSYDVKMKEKGDIPEGYSVSREKKERFSLILESASTNQTSMYLCASSLREGLYNEQFFGPGTRLTVL.

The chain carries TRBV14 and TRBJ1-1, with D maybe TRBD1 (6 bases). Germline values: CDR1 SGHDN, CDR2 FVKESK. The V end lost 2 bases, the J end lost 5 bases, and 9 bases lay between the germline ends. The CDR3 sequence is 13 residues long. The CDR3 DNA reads TGTGCCAGCAGCCAACGGGGGCAAACTGAAGCTTTCTTT. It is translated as CASSQRGQTEAFF. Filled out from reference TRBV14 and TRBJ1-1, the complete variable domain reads EAGVTQFPSHSVIEKGQTVTLRCDPISGHDNLYWYRRVMGKEIKFLLHFVKESKQDESGMPNNRFLAERTGGTYSTLKVQPAELEDSGVYFCASSQRGQTEAFFGQGTRLTVV.

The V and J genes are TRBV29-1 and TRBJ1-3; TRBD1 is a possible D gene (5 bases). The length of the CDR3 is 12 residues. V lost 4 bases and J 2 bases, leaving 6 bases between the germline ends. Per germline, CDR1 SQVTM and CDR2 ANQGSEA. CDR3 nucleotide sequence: TGCAGCGTTGCAGGGCCTGGAAACACCATATATTTT. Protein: CSVAGPGNTIYF.

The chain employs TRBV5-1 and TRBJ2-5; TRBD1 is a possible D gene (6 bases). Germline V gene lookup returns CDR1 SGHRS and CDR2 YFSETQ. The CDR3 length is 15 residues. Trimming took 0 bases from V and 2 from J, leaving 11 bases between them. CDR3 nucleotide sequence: TGCGCCAGCAGCTTGGCAGGGGACACTCAAGAGACCCAGTACTTC. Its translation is CASSLAGDTQETQYF.

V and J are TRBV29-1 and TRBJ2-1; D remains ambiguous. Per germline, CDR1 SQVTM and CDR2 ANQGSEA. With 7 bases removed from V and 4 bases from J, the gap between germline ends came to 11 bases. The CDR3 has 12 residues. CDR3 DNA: TGCAGCGCCTCCAAGGTGTACAATGAGCAGTTCTTC. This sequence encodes CSASKVYNEQFF.

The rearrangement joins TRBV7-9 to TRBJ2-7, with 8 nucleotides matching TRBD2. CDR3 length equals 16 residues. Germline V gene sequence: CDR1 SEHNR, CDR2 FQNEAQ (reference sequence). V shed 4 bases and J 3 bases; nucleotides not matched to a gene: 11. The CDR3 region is CASSSSRLASHYEQYF. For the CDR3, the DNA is TGTGCCAGCAGCTCCTCCCGACTAGCGAGTCACTACGAGCAGTACTTC.